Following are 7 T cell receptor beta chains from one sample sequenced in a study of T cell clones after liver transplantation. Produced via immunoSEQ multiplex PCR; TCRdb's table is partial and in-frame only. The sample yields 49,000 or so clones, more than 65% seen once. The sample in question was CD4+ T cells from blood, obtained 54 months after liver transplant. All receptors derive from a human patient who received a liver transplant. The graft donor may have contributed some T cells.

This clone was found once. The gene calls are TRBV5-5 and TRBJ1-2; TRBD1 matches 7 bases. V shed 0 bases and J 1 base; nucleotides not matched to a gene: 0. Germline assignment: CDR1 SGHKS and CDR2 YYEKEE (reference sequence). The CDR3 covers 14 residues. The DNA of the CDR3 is TGTGCCAGCAGCTTGGGACAGGGTAACTATGGCTACACCTTC. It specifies CASSLGQGNYGYTF.

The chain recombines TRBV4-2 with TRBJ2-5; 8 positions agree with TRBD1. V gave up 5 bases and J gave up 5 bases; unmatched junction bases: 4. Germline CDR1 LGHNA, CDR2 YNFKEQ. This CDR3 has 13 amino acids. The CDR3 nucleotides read TGTGCCAGCAGCGAGCGGACAGGGGAGACCCAGTACTTC. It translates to CASSERTGETQYF.

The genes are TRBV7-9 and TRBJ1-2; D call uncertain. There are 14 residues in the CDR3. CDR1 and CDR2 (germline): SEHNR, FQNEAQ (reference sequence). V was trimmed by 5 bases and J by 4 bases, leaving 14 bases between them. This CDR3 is CASSNDRSGYGYTF. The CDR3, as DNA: TGTGCCAGCAGCAATGACCGGAGTGGCTATGGCTACACCTTC.

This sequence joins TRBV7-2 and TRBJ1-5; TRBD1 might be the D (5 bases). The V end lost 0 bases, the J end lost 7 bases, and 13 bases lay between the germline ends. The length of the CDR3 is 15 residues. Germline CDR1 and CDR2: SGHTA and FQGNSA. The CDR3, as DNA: TGTGCCAGCAGCTTAGCCGGCGGGGGGGGACAGCCCCAGCATTTT. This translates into CASSLAGGGGQPQHF.

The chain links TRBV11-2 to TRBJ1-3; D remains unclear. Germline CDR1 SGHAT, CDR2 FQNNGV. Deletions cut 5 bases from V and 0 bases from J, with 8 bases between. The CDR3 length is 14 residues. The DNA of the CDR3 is TGTGCCAGCAGCGACCGGGCCTCTGGAAACACCATATATTTT. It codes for CASSDRASGNTIYF.

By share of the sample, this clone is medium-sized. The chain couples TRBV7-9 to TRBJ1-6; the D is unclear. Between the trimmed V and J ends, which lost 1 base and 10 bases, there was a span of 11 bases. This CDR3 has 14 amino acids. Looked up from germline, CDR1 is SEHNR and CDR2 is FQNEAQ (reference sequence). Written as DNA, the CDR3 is TGTGCCAGCAGCTTAGGAGGCAGTGGGTCACCCCTCCACTTT. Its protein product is CASSLGGSGSPLHF.

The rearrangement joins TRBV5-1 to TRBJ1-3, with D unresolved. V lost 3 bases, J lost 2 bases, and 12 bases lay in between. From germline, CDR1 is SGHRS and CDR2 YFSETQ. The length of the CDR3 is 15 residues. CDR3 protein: CASSSAFSTGNTIYF. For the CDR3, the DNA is TGCGCCAGCAGCTCGGCCTTCTCGACTGGAAACACCATATATTTT.